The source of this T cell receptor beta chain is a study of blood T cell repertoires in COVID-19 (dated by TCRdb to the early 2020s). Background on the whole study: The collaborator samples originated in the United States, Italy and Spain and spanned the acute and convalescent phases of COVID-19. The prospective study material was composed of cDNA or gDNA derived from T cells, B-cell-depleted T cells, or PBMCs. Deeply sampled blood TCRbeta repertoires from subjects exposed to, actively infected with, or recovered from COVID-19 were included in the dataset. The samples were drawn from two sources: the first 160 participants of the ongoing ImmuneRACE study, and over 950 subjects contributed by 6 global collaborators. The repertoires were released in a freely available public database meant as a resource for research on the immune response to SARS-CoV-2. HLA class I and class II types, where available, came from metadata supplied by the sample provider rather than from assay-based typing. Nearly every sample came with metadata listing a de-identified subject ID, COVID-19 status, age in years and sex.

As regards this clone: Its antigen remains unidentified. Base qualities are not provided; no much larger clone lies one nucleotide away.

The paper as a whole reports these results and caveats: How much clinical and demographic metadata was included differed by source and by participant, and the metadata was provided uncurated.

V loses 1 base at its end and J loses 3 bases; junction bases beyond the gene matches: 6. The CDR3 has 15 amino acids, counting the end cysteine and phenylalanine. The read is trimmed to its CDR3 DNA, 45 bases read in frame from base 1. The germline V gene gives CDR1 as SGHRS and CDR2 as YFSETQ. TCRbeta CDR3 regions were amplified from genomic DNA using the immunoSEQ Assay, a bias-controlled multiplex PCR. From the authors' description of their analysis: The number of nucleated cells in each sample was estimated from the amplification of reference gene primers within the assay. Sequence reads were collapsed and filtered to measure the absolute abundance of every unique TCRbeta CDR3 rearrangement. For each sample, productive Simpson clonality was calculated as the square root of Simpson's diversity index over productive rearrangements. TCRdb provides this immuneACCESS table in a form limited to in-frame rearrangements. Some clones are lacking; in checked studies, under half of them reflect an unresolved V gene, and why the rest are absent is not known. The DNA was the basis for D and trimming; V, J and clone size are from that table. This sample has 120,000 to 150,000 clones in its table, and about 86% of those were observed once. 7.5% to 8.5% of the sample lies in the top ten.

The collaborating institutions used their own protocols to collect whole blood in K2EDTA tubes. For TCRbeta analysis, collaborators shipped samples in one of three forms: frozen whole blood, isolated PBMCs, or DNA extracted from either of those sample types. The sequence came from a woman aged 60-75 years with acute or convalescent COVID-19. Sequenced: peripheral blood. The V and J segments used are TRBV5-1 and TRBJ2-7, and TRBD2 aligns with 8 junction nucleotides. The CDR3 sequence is CASSLNGGVGYEQYF. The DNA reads TGCGCCAGCAGCTTGAACGGGGGGGTTGGCTACGAGCAGTACTTC.